Listed below are T cell receptor beta chains from one sample, sequenced in a study of blood T cell repertoires in COVID-19. TCRdb's table, derived via immunoSEQ multiplex PCR, lists solely in-frame clones and lacks some. The repertoire consists of under 25,000 clones, with around 67% occurring once and the leading ten covering about a fifth. The specimen was peripheral blood. The receptors shown here come from a human donor in a cohort sampled during active or convalescent COVID-19. The CDR3 runs from the conserved cysteine through the conserved F or W. A D gene is named only where the DNA matches it firmly. Size values are once, few and many counts, or a class for expanded clones, and some rows have none.

V gene: TRBV10-2
clone size: .
J gene: TRBJ1-1
D gene: TRBD1
CDR3 protein: CASQGASTEAFF
CDR3 DNA: TGCGCCAGCCAGGGGGCGAGTACTGAAGCTTTCTTT

V gene: TRBV28
clone size: .
J gene: TRBJ2-7
D gene: .
CDR3 protein: CASSLLPYYEQYF
CDR3 DNA: TGTGCCAGCAGTTTACTTCCCTACTACGAGCAGTACTTC

V gene: TRBV7-2
clone size: .
J gene: TRBJ2-1
D gene: TRBD1
CDR3 protein: CASSQQGYEQFF
CDR3 DNA: TGTGCCAGCAGCCAACAGGGGTATGAGCAGTTCTTC

V gene: TRBV6-2/TRBV6-3
clone size: .
J gene: TRBJ2-1
D gene: .
CDR3 protein: CASSFPSNEQFF
CDR3 DNA: TGTGCCAGCAGTTTCCCTTCCAATGAGCAGTTCTTC

V gene: TRBV5-1
clone size: .
J gene: TRBJ1-2
D gene: .
CDR3 protein: CASSLGGGNGYTF
CDR3 DNA: TGCGCCAGCAGCTTGGGGGGCGGAAATGGCTACACCTTC

V gene: TRBV28
clone size: .
J gene: TRBJ2-1
D gene: .
CDR3 protein: CASSLMAEVYNEQFF
CDR3 DNA: TGTGCCAGCAGTTTAATGGCAGAAGTCTACAATGAGCAGTTCTTC

V gene: TRBV11-2
clone size: .
J gene: TRBJ1-1
D gene: TRBD1
CDR3 protein: CASSFGTGVVTEAFF
CDR3 DNA: TGTGCCAGCAGCTTTGGGACAGGGGTAGTCACTGAAGCTTTCTTT

V gene: TRBV7-8
clone size: .
J gene: TRBJ2-7
D gene: .
CDR3 protein: CASSFAGSKQHEQYF
CDR3 DNA: TGTGCCAGCAGCTTCGCGGGTTCCAAACAGCACGAGCAGTACTTC

V gene: TRBV10-1
clone size: .
J gene: TRBJ2-5
D gene: TRBD2
CDR3 protein: CASSESGLAEETQYF
CDR3 DNA: TGCGCCAGCAGTGAGTCAGGACTAGCGGAAGAGACCCAGTACTTC

V gene: TRBV7-9
clone size: .
J gene: TRBJ1-6
D gene: .
CDR3 protein: CASSSPSGDSSYNSPLHF
CDR3 DNA: TGTGCCAGCAGCTCACCATCGGGTGATTCCTCCTATAATTCACCCCTCCACTTT

V gene: TRBV27
clone size: .
J gene: TRBJ1-1
D gene: .
CDR3 protein: CASSLKRNTEAFF
CDR3 DNA: TGTGCCAGCAGTTTGAAGAGAAACACTGAAGCTTTCTTT

V gene: TRBV3-1/TRBV3-2
clone size: .
J gene: TRBJ1-4
D gene: TRBD1
CDR3 protein: CASSPWTGSTNEKLFF
CDR3 DNA: TGTGCCAGCAGCCCTTGGACAGGTTCAACTAATGAAAAACTGTTTTTT

V gene: TRBV19
clone size: many
J gene: TRBJ2-1
D gene: TRBD2
CDR3 protein: CASTPTGGRSYNEQFF
CDR3 DNA: TGTGCCAGTACCCCGACGGGGGGGCGGTCCTACAATGAGCAGTTCTTC

V gene: TRBV4-1
clone size: .
J gene: TRBJ1-3
D gene: .
CDR3 protein: CASSQATGNTIYF
CDR3 DNA: TGCGCCAGCAGCCAGGCCACTGGAAACACCATATATTTT

V gene: TRBV2
clone size: .
J gene: TRBJ2-5
D gene: .
CDR3 protein: CASSVRLGGETQYF
CDR3 DNA: TGTGCCAGCAGTGTGCGGTTGGGTGGGGAGACCCAGTACTTC

V gene: TRBV6-2/TRBV6-3
clone size: .
J gene: TRBJ1-2
D gene: .
CDR3 protein: CASSQPTGIGYTF
CDR3 DNA: TGTGCCAGCAGTCAACCTACAGGGATTGGCTACACCTTC

V gene: TRBV6-5
clone size: .
J gene: TRBJ1-4
D gene: TRBD1
CDR3 protein: CASSRGDRGVRKLFF
CDR3 DNA: TGTGCCAGCAGCCGTGGGGACAGGGGAGTAAGAAAACTGTTTTTT

V gene: TRBV18
clone size: .
J gene: TRBJ1-2
D gene: .
CDR3 protein: CASSPRASGNYGYTF
CDR3 DNA: TGTGCCAGCTCACCTCGGGCCTCGGGGAACTATGGCTACACCTTC

V gene: TRBV5-1
clone size: .
J gene: TRBJ1-6
D gene: .
CDR3 protein: CASRQGRRDSPLHF
CDR3 DNA: TGCGCCAGCAGGCAGGGGCGTCGGGATTCACCCCTCCACTTT

V gene: TRBV5-5
clone size: .
J gene: TRBJ2-2
D gene: TRBD1
CDR3 protein: CASSFGQGVGTGELFF
CDR3 DNA: TGTGCCAGCAGCTTTGGTCAGGGGGTAGGCACCGGGGAGCTGTTTTTT

V gene: TRBV18
clone size: .
J gene: TRBJ2-3
D gene: TRBD2
CDR3 protein: CASSFLPLAGGSTDTQYF
CDR3 DNA: TGTGCCAGCTCATTCCTCCCCTTAGCGGGGGGCTCCACAGATACGCAGTATTTT

V gene: TRBV18
clone size: .
J gene: TRBJ2-1
D gene: TRBD2
CDR3 protein: CASSLGLAGDYNEQFF
CDR3 DNA: TGTGCCAGCTCATTGGGACTAGCGGGGGACTACAATGAGCAGTTCTTC

V gene: TRBV19
clone size: .
J gene: TRBJ1-5
D gene: .
CDR3 protein: CASSLSPLLSYSNQPQHF
CDR3 DNA: TGTGCCAGTAGCCTGTCCCCTCTTCTGAGCTATAGCAATCAGCCCCAGCATTTT

V gene: TRBV10-3
clone size: .
J gene: TRBJ2-1
D gene: .
CDR3 protein: CAIGGFPSYNEQFF
CDR3 DNA: TGTGCCATCGGGGGGTTTCCCTCCTACAATGAGCAGTTCTTC

V gene: TRBV10-1
clone size: medium-sized
J gene: TRBJ2-7
D gene: .
CDR3 protein: CASWPRGPEQYF
CDR3 DNA: TGCGCCAGTTGGCCCAGGGGTCCCGAGCAGTACTTC

V gene: TRBV9
clone size: .
J gene: TRBJ2-7
D gene: TRBD2
CDR3 protein: CASSTGLAGVYEQYF
CDR3 DNA: TGTGCCAGCAGCACGGGACTAGCGGGAGTTTACGAGCAGTACTTC

V gene: TRBV7-8
clone size: .
J gene: TRBJ1-1
D gene: .
CDR3 protein: CASSSSANSNTEAFF
CDR3 DNA: TGTGCCAGCAGCTCGAGCGCCAACTCCAACACTGAAGCTTTCTTT

V gene: TRBV6-5
clone size: .
J gene: TRBJ2-1
D gene: TRBD2
CDR3 protein: CASRLAGGRSHEQFF
CDR3 DNA: TGTGCCAGCAGACTAGCGGGGGGGCGTTCGCATGAGCAGTTCTTC

V gene: TRBV29-1
clone size: .
J gene: TRBJ2-1
D gene: .
CDR3 protein: CSAEAGTGTYNEQFF
CDR3 DNA: TGCAGCGCCGAGGCCGGCACCGGAACCTACAATGAGCAGTTCTTC

V gene: TRBV5-1
clone size: .
J gene: TRBJ2-7
D gene: TRBD2
CDR3 protein: CASSLTAAAGAGEQYF
CDR3 DNA: TGCGCCAGCAGCTTAACTGCCGCAGCGGGGGCGGGGGAGCAGTACTTC

V gene: TRBV7-2
clone size: once
J gene: TRBJ2-1
D gene: TRBD2
CDR3 protein: CASSSKGLADSYNGQFF
CDR3 DNA: TGTGCCAGCAGCTCAAAAGGACTAGCGGACTCCTACAATGGGCAGTTCTTC

V gene: TRBV19
clone size: .
J gene: TRBJ2-1
D gene: TRBD2
CDR3 protein: CASSMASGGYNEQFF
CDR3 DNA: TGTGCCAGTAGTATGGCTAGCGGGGGATACAATGAGCAGTTCTTC

V gene: TRBV7-9
clone size: .
J gene: TRBJ2-7
D gene: TRBD1
CDR3 protein: CASSSLGTASYEQYF
CDR3 DNA: TGTGCCAGCAGCTCGCTGGGGACAGCGTCCTACGAGCAGTACTTC

V gene: TRBV21-1
clone size: .
J gene: TRBJ1-5
D gene: .
CDR3 protein: CASTLGTGGQPQHF
CDR3 DNA: TGTGCCAGCACCCTAGGGACAGGGGGACAGCCCCAGCATTTT

V gene: TRBV6-5
clone size: .
J gene: TRBJ1-1
D gene: .
CDR3 protein: CASSYPGGGTEAFF
CDR3 DNA: TGTGCCAGCAGTTATCCGGGAGGAGGCACTGAAGCTTTCTTT

V gene: TRBV30
clone size: .
J gene: TRBJ1-1
D gene: TRBD1
CDR3 protein: CAWSELWTGPNTEAFF
CDR3 DNA: TGTGCCTGGAGTGAGTTATGGACAGGGCCGAACACTGAAGCTTTCTTT

V gene: TRBV4-1
clone size: .
J gene: TRBJ2-4
D gene: .
CDR3 protein: CASSQANLIGLAKNIQYF
CDR3 DNA: TGCGCCAGCAGCCAAGCAAACTTAATAGGACTAGCCAAAAACATTCAGTACTTC

V gene: TRBV6-1
clone size: few
J gene: TRBJ1-5
D gene: .
CDR3 protein: CASSEALRHLSNQPQHF
CDR3 DNA: TGTGCCAGCAGTGAAGCGCTTCGACACCTTAGCAATCAGCCCCAGCATTTT

V gene: TRBV7-2
clone size: .
J gene: TRBJ2-2
D gene: TRBD2
CDR3 protein: CASSPTIHGGTGELFF
CDR3 DNA: TGTGCCAGCAGCCCCACGATCCACGGGGGGACCGGGGAGCTGTTTTTT

V gene: TRBV29-1
clone size: .
J gene: TRBJ1-1
D gene: .
CDR3 protein: CSVRQSFNTEAFF
CDR3 DNA: TGCAGCGTTCGACAGAGTTTTAACACTGAAGCTTTCTTT

V gene: TRBV2
clone size: once
J gene: TRBJ2-5
D gene: TRBD1
CDR3 protein: CASRQTGSRETQYF
CDR3 DNA: TGTGCCAGCCGCCAGACAGGGAGCAGGGAGACCCAGTACTTC

V gene: TRBV28
clone size: .
J gene: TRBJ1-6
D gene: TRBD1
CDR3 protein: CASSLSLGQGGSPLHF
CDR3 DNA: TGTGCCAGCAGTTTATCCCTGGGACAGGGAGGCTCACCCCTCCACTTT

V gene: TRBV19
clone size: .
J gene: TRBJ2-1
D gene: .
CDR3 protein: CASSIVAGPYNEQFF
CDR3 DNA: TGTGCCAGTAGTATAGTTGCGGGACCCTACAATGAGCAGTTCTTC

V gene: TRBV30
clone size: many
J gene: TRBJ1-5
D gene: .
CDR3 protein: CAWTIGGSSNQPQHF
CDR3 DNA: TGTGCCTGGACTATAGGTGGGAGCAGCAATCAGCCCCAGCATTTT

V gene: TRBV29-1
clone size: .
J gene: TRBJ2-5
D gene: TRBD2
CDR3 protein: CSVEGTSGQETQYF
CDR3 DNA: TGCAGCGTTGAAGGGACTAGCGGACAAGAGACCCAGTACTTC

V gene: TRBV6-5
clone size: .
J gene: TRBJ2-2
D gene: TRBD1
CDR3 protein: CASSLHRGTGELFF
CDR3 DNA: TGTGCCAGCAGTCTCCACAGGGGAACCGGGGAGCTGTTTTTT

V gene: TRBV10-3
clone size: .
J gene: TRBJ1-5
D gene: TRBD1
CDR3 protein: CAISRGESNQPQHF
CDR3 DNA: TGTGCCATCAGCAGGGGGGAGAGCAATCAGCCCCAGCATTTT

V gene: TRBV6-4
clone size: .
J gene: TRBJ1-1
D gene: TRBD1
CDR3 protein: CASSAGGIKTEAFF
CDR3 DNA: TGTGCCAGCAGTGCAGGGGGCATAAAGACTGAAGCTTTCTTT

V gene: TRBV28
clone size: .
J gene: TRBJ1-5
D gene: .
CDR3 protein: CASSSGFNQPQHF
CDR3 DNA: TGTGCCAGCAGTTCAGGGTTCAATCAGCCCCAGCATTTT

V gene: TRBV6-2/TRBV6-3
clone size: .
J gene: TRBJ2-3
D gene: TRBD2
CDR3 protein: CASSTGTSGRTDTQYF
CDR3 DNA: TGTGCCAGCAGTACCGGGACTAGCGGACGCACAGATACGCAGTATTTT

V gene: TRBV5-1
clone size: .
J gene: TRBJ2-5
D gene: .
CDR3 protein: CASSNGETQYF
CDR3 DNA: TGCGCCAGCAGCAACGGAGAGACCCAGTACTTC

V gene: TRBV9
clone size: .
J gene: TRBJ1-3
D gene: TRBD1
CDR3 protein: CATPGGSGNTIYF
CDR3 DNA: TGTGCCACCCCAGGGGGATCTGGAAACACCATATATTTT

V gene: TRBV11-2
clone size: once
J gene: TRBJ2-3
D gene: TRBD2
CDR3 protein: CASSSPGTRTDTQYF
CDR3 DNA: TGTGCCAGCAGCTCCCCCGGGACTAGAACAGATACGCAGTATTTT

V gene: TRBV5-4
clone size: .
J gene: TRBJ1-1
D gene: TRBD1
CDR3 protein: CASSLGTVNTEAFF
CDR3 DNA: TGTGCCAGCAGCTTAGGGACAGTGAACACTGAAGCTTTCTTT

V gene: TRBV10-3
clone size: .
J gene: TRBJ2-5
D gene: .
CDR3 protein: CAISAYQETQYF
CDR3 DNA: TGTGCCATCAGTGCTTACCAAGAGACCCAGTACTTC